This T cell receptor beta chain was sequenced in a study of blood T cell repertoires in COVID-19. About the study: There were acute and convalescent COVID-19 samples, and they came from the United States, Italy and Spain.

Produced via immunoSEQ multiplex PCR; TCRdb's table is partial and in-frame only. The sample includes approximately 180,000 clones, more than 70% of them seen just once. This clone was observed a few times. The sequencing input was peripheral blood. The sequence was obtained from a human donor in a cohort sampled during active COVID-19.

The CDR3 spells CASSPVTGLYEQYF. The CDR3 DNA reads TGTGCCAGCAGTCCGGTGACAGGTTTATACGAGCAGTACTTC. This chain uses TRBV6-6 with TRBJ2-7, with a tentative D call TRBD1 (6 bases). V was shortened by 5 bases and J by 4 bases, with 15 bases between the two germline ends. CDR1 is MNHNY, CDR2 SVGAGI, per germline (reference sequence). The CDR3 totals 14 residues.